The entry below gives a single TCR beta chain sequence along with its context. Its antigen is as yet unknown. MiXCR was run by TCRdb on the reads, yielding one entry per CDR3 protein. The repertoire has over 300,000 distinct CDR3 sequences, roughly a sixth of them found once; the top ten carry more than 10%. This record belongs to a study of T cell repertoires in cytomegalovirus infection. Study as a whole: It can be stated that public TCR beta signatures indicated CMV infection as well as a matching HLA type. The study's findings and limits: Predominance within the ex vivo response was attributable to HLA-C-restricted CMV-specific TCR beta clonotypes. Totalled public TCR beta family frequency picked out people who carried CMV plus the relevant HLA.

With 4 bases clipped from V and 1 base from J, the junction kept 9 bases outside the gene matches. The CDR3 extends over 18 amino acids. The sample comprised PBMCs. The chain carries TRBV23-1 and TRBJ1-5; the match to TRBD1 covers 11 bases. TRBV23-1 is annotated as an ORF whose role is uncertain. This sequence was found in a human donor in good health (CMV status not recorded). Some clones in this sample may be carry-over from other donors' samples. Here the CDR3 DNA reads TGCGCCAGCAGTCCATCCCGGGACAGGGGGAAGAGCAATCAGCCCCAGCATTTT. It yields the protein CASSPSRDRGKSNQPQHF.